The 27 T cell receptor beta chains listed next were all sequenced from one sample in a study of cytomegalovirus exposure and HLA in healthy donors (TCRdb year 2017). The library was generated by the immunoSEQ multiplex PCR assay. TCRdb carries this immuneACCESS record with in-frame sequences only. Its versions omit some clonotypes, under half of them owing to an unresolved V gene in the studies checked, with the rest unexplained. In this sample the table shows some 160,000 clones, approximately 90% of which occur a single time. Around 3% of the sample is in the top ten clones. The sample was PBMCs. Receptor source: a man between 18 and 29 years old in good health and CMV-seronegative.

The chain combines TRBV7-9 with TRBJ1-6, with TRBD1 identical over 8 bases. The CDR3 is 14 residues long. CDR1 is SEHNR, CDR2 FQNEAQ, per germline (reference sequence). V lost 11 bases, J lost 3 bases, and 6 bases stayed unmatched. Written as DNA, the CDR3 is TGTGCCGGCGAGACAGGGGACTATAATTCACCCCTCCACTTT. Its translation: CAGETGDYNSPLHF.

V usage is TRBV6-1 and J usage is TRBJ2-7, with D perhaps matching TRBD1 (6 bases). The CDR3 length is 13 residues. The V end was cut by 9 bases, the J end by 3 bases, with 15 bases between. Germline loops: CDR1 MNHNS, CDR2 SASEGT. The CDR3 nucleotides are TGTGCCAGTAGAGTACAGGGTTACTACGAGCAGTACGTC. Translating gives CASRVQGYYEQYV.

The gene calls are TRBV27 and TRBJ2-5; D is unclear. Germline lookup yields CDR1 MNHEY and CDR2 SMNVEV (reference sequence). The CDR3 spans 13 residues. Trimming stripped 3 bases from V and 2 bases from J, with 7 bases between. The DNA for the CDR3 is TGTGCCAGCAGTTTGGGCAGACAAGAGACCCAGTACTTC. It encodes CASSLGRQETQYF.

This chain links TRBV19 with TRBJ1-2, with a possible D match to TRBD1 (6 bases). Trimming cost V 5 bases and J 7 bases, with 14 bases left between them. The CDR3 length is 13 residues. Germline loops: CDR1 LNHDA, CDR2 SQIVND (reference sequence). Written as DNA, the CDR3 is TGTGCCAGTAGTCAAAGGGGGGGAACTGGCTACACCTTC. This codes for CASSQRGGTGYTF. Complete variable domain (other parts from reference TRBV19 and TRBJ1-2): DGGITQSPKYLFRKEGQNVTLSCEQNLNHDAMYWYRQDPGQGLRLIYYSQIVNDFQKGDIAEGYSVSREKKESFPLTVTSAQKNPTAFYLCASSQRGGTGYTFGSGTRLTVV.

J is TRBJ1-1 and V is TRBV18; a possible D gene is TRBD1 (6 bases). The V and J ends lost 2 bases and 10 bases respectively, with 14 bases between them. There are 13 residues in the CDR3. The germline V gene has CDR1 KGHSH and CDR2 LQKENI. The CDR3 protein is CASSPGSQGGAFF. CDR3 bases: TGTGCCAGCTCACCAGGTTCACAGGGCGGAGCTTTCTTT.

The rearrangement uses TRBV4-1 and TRBJ2-1; TRBD2 matches 14 bases. Trimming removed 0 bases from V and 14 bases from J; junction bases left unmatched: 9. CDR1 is MGHRA, CDR2 YSYEKL, per germline. This CDR3 has 16 residues. CDR3 in amino acids: CASSQEVWTSGRWEFF. The DNA of the CDR3 is TGCGCCAGCAGCCAAGAGGTCTGGACTAGCGGGAGGTGGGAGTTCTTC.

This rearrangement joins TRBV10-2 to TRBJ2-5; 13 bases are a match to TRBD2. This CDR3 region has 15 residues. Germline CDR1 reads WSHSY; CDR2 reads SAAADI. The ends lost 6 bases at V and 2 bases at J; junction bases unmatched: 3. DNA for the CDR3: TGCGCCAGCAGCCCGGGACTAGCGGGGCAAGAGACCCAGTACTTC. Amino acid sequence: CASSPGLAGQETQYF.

V and J are TRBV6-1 and TRBJ1-5; D is uncertain. This CDR3 is built from 16 residues. Germline values: CDR1 MNHNS, CDR2 SASEGT. Trimming left V 3 bases short and J 2 bases short, with 14 bases between. The DNA of the CDR3 is TGTGCCAGCAGTGAGCTGGGGAGGGTCGGCAATCAGCCCCAGCATTTT. Translating gives CASSELGRVGNQPQHF.

The CDR3 sequence: CASSFTGYEQYV. The CDR3 bases are TGTGCCAGCAGTTTCACAGGGTACGAGCAGTACGTC. This chain connects TRBV28 to TRBJ2-7; possible D gene TRBD1, 6 bases. V lost 3 bases and J 4 bases, leaving 7 bases between the germline ends. The CDR3 extends over 12 amino acids. Germline CDR1 and CDR2: MDHEN and SYDVKM.

This sequence joins TRBV4-1 and TRBJ2-3; 10 bases match TRBD2. Germline assignment: CDR1 MGHRA and CDR2 YSYEKL. J lost 6 bases, V lost 0 bases, and 6 bases had no gene match. CDR3 length: 16 amino acids. The CDR3 DNA sequence: TGCGCCAGCAGCCAAGAGCAAGCGGGGGGGCTCGATACGCAGTATTTT. Protein product: CASSQEQAGGLDTQYF.

The chain links TRBV10-3 to TRBJ2-5; tentative D call: TRBD2 (6 bases). Trimming took off 3 bases at V and 9 bases at J, with 14 bases between the two ends. This CDR3 region has 13 residues. Per the germline V gene, CDR1 is ENHRY and CDR2 is SYGVKD. The CDR3 nucleotides are TGTGCCATCAGTGACTTAGCGGCCGGAGCCCAGTACTTC. Amino acids: CAISDLAAGAQYF.

The chain combines TRBV2 with TRBJ2-1; TRBD1 is a possible D gene (5 bases). From germline, CDR1 is SNHLY and CDR2 FYNNEI. This CDR3 is 13 amino acids long. Trimming cost V 4 bases and J 2 bases, with 6 bases left between them. CDR3: CASSGGPYNEQFF. The CDR3 DNA reads as TGTGCCAGCAGTGGGGGCCCCTACAATGAGCAGTTCTTC.

The chain couples TRBV27 to TRBJ1-2, with a tentative D call TRBD1 (5 bases). This CDR3 comprises 11 residues. V was clipped by 10 bases and J by 8 bases, with 14 bases between them. Looked up from germline, CDR1 is MNHEY and CDR2 is SMNVEV (reference sequence). This CDR3 reads CATRQTWGYTF. CDR3 sequence (DNA): TGTGCCACCCGACAGACTTGGGGCTACACCTTC.

The chain is built from TRBV27 and TRBJ2-5; the match to TRBD2 covers 8 bases. With V trimmed by 7 bases and J by 5 bases, 12 bases remained unmatched. The germline V gene has CDR1 MNHEY and CDR2 SMNVEV (reference sequence). The CDR3 contains 15 residues. The CDR3 loop is CASMGKAGVGETQYF. The CDR3 nucleotides read TGTGCCAGCATGGGTAAAGCGGGAGTAGGCGAGACCCAGTACTTC.

This clone was seen a single time. This sequence joins TRBV27 and TRBJ2-1, with 8 bases aligning to TRBD2. CDR1 is MNHEY, CDR2 SMNVEV, per germline (reference sequence). V lost 3 bases, J lost 6 bases, and 4 bases stayed unmatched. This CDR3 has 14 residues. The DNA of the CDR3 is TGTGCCAGCAGTTTTCGGACTAGCTCCAATGAGCAGTTCTTC. Translation gives CASSFRTSSNEQFF.

This chain uses TRBV29-1 with TRBJ1-1; perhaps TRBD1 as D (6 bases). Germline lookup yields CDR1 SQVTM and CDR2 ANQGSEA. The length of the CDR3 is 14 residues. Trimming took 2 bases from V and 2 from J, leaving 12 bases between them. The CDR3 bases are TGCAGCGTTGAACGGGGGGGCCCTAACACTGAAGCTTTCTTT. Protein: CSVERGGPNTEAFF.

In nucleotides, the CDR3 is TGTGCCAGCAGCCAAGCTGCGGGACAGGGTGAAAAACTGTTTTTT. Its translation: CASSQAAGQGEKLFF. The genes are TRBV4-2 and TRBJ1-4; TRBD1 agrees at 9 bases. The CDR3 consists of 15 residues. Germline CDR1 and CDR2: LGHNA and YNFKEQ. Germline trimming cut 1 base from V and 7 bases from J; bases unmatched to any gene: 4.

This sequence joins TRBV11-2 and TRBJ2-4; D is perhaps TRBD2 (6 bases). Trimming cost V 5 bases and J 7 bases, with 12 bases left between them. The CDR3 is 13 residues long. The germline V gene has CDR1 SGHAT and CDR2 FQNNGV. The CDR3 region has the DNA TGTGCCAGCAGCCGGCTGGCGGGGAACATTCAGTACTTC. Translation gives CASSRLAGNIQYF.

The chain has TRBV11-2 and TRBJ2-1; 8 nucleotides line up with TRBD2. V gave up 2 bases and J gave up 2 bases; unmatched junction bases: 5. This CDR3 has 16 amino acids. Germline V lookup: CDR1 SGHAT, CDR2 FQNNGV. The CDR3 here is CASSLIRGGTYNEQFF. The CDR3 DNA is TGTGCCAGCAGCTTAATCCGGGGGGGGACCTACAATGAGCAGTTCTTC.

The chain links TRBV11-3 to TRBJ2-2; D perhaps matches TRBD2 (6 bases). The ends were cut back, 0 bases at V and 4 bases at J, with 9 bases in the middle. Germline lookup yields CDR1 SGHNT and CDR2 YENEEA. The CDR3 covers 15 residues. The CDR3 DNA reads as TGTGCCAGCAGCTTAGATGGAGGGGTCACCGGGGAGCTGTTTTTT. This sequence encodes CASSLDGGVTGELFF.

The V gene is TRBV13, the J gene TRBJ1-2; perhaps TRBD1 as D (6 bases). The length of the CDR3 is 18 residues. Germline V gene lookup returns CDR1 PRHDT and CDR2 FYEKMQ (reference sequence). V shed 8 bases and J shed 2 bases, with 27 bases lying between them. The CDR3 DNA is TGTGCCAGCCACCTTTCAGGCCCAAAGGGGGGGGACAACTATGGCTACACCTTC. Translated, it gives CASHLSGPKGGDNYGYTF.

The gene calls are TRBV28 and TRBJ2-7; tentative D call: TRBD1 (5 bases). The CDR3 loop spans 16 amino acids. Germline V gene data show CDR1 as MDHEN and CDR2 as SYDVKM. Trimming removed 4 bases from V and 1 base from J, with 17 bases in between. CDR3 loop: CASSSRQINLSYEQYF. CDR3 in DNA: TGTGCCAGCAGTTCCCGACAGATCAATTTGTCCTACGAGCAGTACTTC.

The V and J genes are TRBV2 and TRBJ1-2, with D possibly TRBD1 on 6 matching bases. The germline gives CDR1 SNHLY, CDR2 FYNNEI. Trimming took off 4 bases at V and 1 base at J, with 10 bases between the two ends. This CDR3 is 14 amino acids long. The CDR3: CASSGTENNYGYTF. The CDR3 DNA follows: TGTGCCAGCAGTGGGACAGAAAATAACTATGGCTACACCTTC.

This clone came up once. The CDR3 DNA is TGTGCCAGCAGTTACTCGGCACAGCCCCAAGAGACCCAGTACTTC. It codes for CASSYSAQPQETQYF. The chain recombines TRBV6-5 with TRBJ2-5; D call uncertain. With 0 bases removed from V and 1 base from J, the gap between germline ends came to 9 bases. This CDR3 contains 15 residues. Germline CDR1 and CDR2: MNHEY and SVGAGI.

This clone was observed a single time. The J gene is TRBJ2-5, the V gene TRBV27; TRBD2 agrees at 9 bases. There are 16 residues in the CDR3. Per germline, CDR1 MNHEY and CDR2 SMNVEV (reference sequence). The junction had 7 bases not matched to a gene; V was cut back by 0 bases and J by 5 bases. CDR3 DNA sequence: TGTGCCAGCAGTTTATCCCTAGCGGGGAGGGGGGAGACCCAGTACTTC. Protein product: CASSLSLAGRGETQYF.

This clone was seen a handful of times. The genes are TRBV7-2 and TRBJ1-3; D might be TRBD1 (5 bases). The CDR3 is 14 residues long. Trimming removed 5 bases at V and 4 bases at J, with 12 bases between. Germline-derived CDR1 and CDR2 are SGHTA and FQGNSA. The CDR3 loop is CASSLGGVGNTIYF. CDR3 coding DNA: TGTGCCAGCAGCCTGGGAGGGGTAGGAAACACCATATATTTT.

The J gene is TRBJ2-2, the V gene TRBV5-1; TRBD1 aligns across 8 bases. Germline V gives CDR1 SGHRS, CDR2 YFSETQ. The CDR3 extends over 16 amino acids. V shed 2 bases and J 3 bases; nucleotides not matched to a gene: 6. The CDR3: CASSLAGGSDTGELFF. CDR3 sequence (DNA): TGCGCCAGCAGCTTAGCAGGGGGCTCGGACACCGGGGAGCTGTTTTTT.